This paragraph covers one TCR beta chain sequence. As handled by the study authors: Estimation of nucleated cell counts was performed using reference gene primer amplification. Clones were sequenced by immunoSEQ multiplex PCR, and TCRdb holds only the in-frame ones, with some missing. V, J and clone size are those of that table, while D and trimming were read from the DNA. In the table there are about 140,000 clones, 88% of which are singletons. Germline V gives CDR1 KGHDR, CDR2 SFDVKD. Deletions cut 4 bases from V and 4 bases from J, with 15 bases between. The CDR3 is 15 amino acids. This entry belongs to a study of blood T cell repertoires in COVID-19. Background on the study: Samples came from the United States, Italy and Spain, spanning acute and convalescent COVID-19.

The chain uses TRBV24-1 and TRBJ1-2; no definite D call. This clonotype was obtained from a man in his forties or fifties with active or convalescent COVID-19. Sequencing was done on a sample of peripheral blood. CDR3 coding DNA: TGTGCCACCAGTGACCCAGACATCCCCGGCTATGGCTACACCTTC. This sequence encodes CATSDPDIPGYGYTF.